A selection of T cell receptor beta chains follows, all from one sample in a study of blood T cell repertoires in COVID-19. Using immunoSEQ multiplex PCR, the repertoire was profiled, and TCRdb retains in-frame clones only, with some absent. The data contain approximately 360,000 clones, roughly 87% of them seen just once; the ten biggest clones take up 5.1%. The sequencing input was PBMCs or T cells enriched from blood (not recorded which). These receptor sequences come from a woman aged 45-60 years who had recovered from COVID-19. Both conserved end residues are part of each CDR3. D genes are given only for firm matches. A row's size may be missing; if present it is once, few, many or a size class.

v_call	clone_size	d_call	j_call	cdr3_nt	cdr3_aa
TRBV18	-	TRBD1	TRBJ1-4	TGTGCCAGCTCACACGAAACAGGGGCCAACGAAAAACTGTTTTTT	CASSHETGANEKLFF
TRBV6-5	few	-	TRBJ1-6	TGTGCCAGCGGGACATCGCATCGTCCCTCCCGCGTTTACTTT	CASGTSHRPSRVYF
TRBV6-5	-	TRBD1	TRBJ2-5	TGTGCCAGCAGTTCCCTGGACAGGGGTGGCGAGACCCAGTACTTC	CASSSLDRGGETQYF
TRBV6-2/TRBV6-3	-	-	TRBJ2-7	TGTGCCAGCAGTCCAACCGCCAGGGCCGAGCAGTACTTC	CASSPTARAEQYF
TRBV6-5	-	TRBD1	TRBJ2-7	TGTGCCAGCAAACTGCTGGGGGACAGCACCTACGAGCAGTACTTC	CASKLLGDSTYEQYF
TRBV27	-	TRBD1	TRBJ1-6	TGTGCCAGCAGTTTGGGACAGAGAAATTCACCCCTCCACTTT	CASSLGQRNSPLHF
TRBV6-5	-	-	TRBJ1-1	TGTGCCAGCAGGGAGACCGGGATAAGGAACACTGAAGCTTTCTTT	CASRETGIRNTEAFF
TRBV25-1	-	TRBD1	TRBJ2-3	TGTGCCAGCAGTGAATTCGGGCAGGGGGCAGATACGCAGTATTTT	CASSEFGQGADTQYF
TRBV5-1	-	-	TRBJ1-1	TGCGCCAGCAGCCGGATAACAGCTACTGAAGCTTTCTTT	CASSRITATEAFF
TRBV30	-	TRBD1	TRBJ1-2	TGTGCCTGGGCTACTACCCGGGACAGGGGTGGCTACACCTTC	CAWATTRDRGGYTF
TRBV6-2/TRBV6-3	-	-	TRBJ1-1	TGTGCCAGCAGTTCCACTCAGAACACTGAAGCTTTCTTT	CASSSTQNTEAFF
TRBV28	-	-	TRBJ2-4	TGTGCCAGCGTATCCCTCTTTGCCAAAAACATTCAGTACTTC	CASVSLFAKNIQYF
TRBV7-3	-	-	TRBJ1-1	TGTGCCAGCAGCTTAGGCAGTCTGAACACTGAAGCTTTCTTT	CASSLGSLNTEAFF
TRBV7-2	-	-	TRBJ2-1	TGTGCCAGCAGCTTAGATCTTAGACTCCAGTACAATGAGCAGTTCTTC	CASSLDLRLQYNEQFF
TRBV29-1	many	TRBD1	TRBJ1-2	TGCAGCGTTGCTGACAGGGGAGGCTATGGCTACACCTTC	CSVADRGGYGYTF
TRBV10-3	-	TRBD1	TRBJ1-2	TGTGCCATCAGCTCACAGGGGGATGGCTACACCTTC	CAISSQGDGYTF
TRBV20-1	-	-	TRBJ1-2	TGCAGTGCTGCAAAACAGGAGGGCTACACCTTC	CSAAKQEGYTF
TRBV5-1	-	-	TRBJ2-3	TGCGCCAGCAGCTTGGAAGGAGACACAGATACGCAGTATTTT	CASSLEGDTDTQYF
TRBV9	-	TRBD1	TRBJ2-7	TGTGCCAGCAGCAAACAGGGGGCGAGCTACGAGCAGTACTTC	CASSKQGASYEQYF
TRBV10-1	-	-	TRBJ1-1	TGCGCCAGCACCGGACCGGGGGATGACACTGAAGCTTTCTTT	CASTGPGDDTEAFF